The text below deals with one TCR beta chain. This clone's antigen is unknown. Relative to the germline gene, one junction end is altered; a read error may explain this. The library was prepared using the immunoSEQ multiplex PCR assay. For the multiplex PCR, a mixture combining 60 forward primers for TCR Vbeta segments and 13 reverse primers for TCR Jbeta segments was used. The CDR3 region of rearranged TCR beta genes was amplified from genomic DNA by a multiplex PCR assay. On the Illumina HiSeq System, the amplified TCR beta libraries were sequenced as 87-base-pair reads. Concerning the study's data processing: Across the 500 to 700 repertoires, a later analysis counted approximately 75 million unique TCR beta chains, 8.5 million to 12 million of which were shared by at least two donors. Raw reads were error-corrected and collapsed into unique sequences by a nearest-neighbor algorithm in which closely related sequences were merged to remove PCR and sequencing errors. V, D and J gene segments were assigned by aligning CDR3 sequences to IMGT reference sequences. For a sequence to be retained, a match of at least six nucleotides to both a V gene segment and a J gene segment was required. A rearrangement counted as productive if the CDR3 had no stop codons and remained in frame with V and J, and every other rearrangement counted as non-productive. Following IMGT convention, CDR3 was defined as the stretch from the second conserved V-encoded cysteine up to the conserved J-encoded phenylalanine. Sequences without an unambiguous match to a single V gene segment were excluded from the earlier analysis of a few hundred of the donors. In an earlier analysis of 587 of the donors, a V segment was called functional when productive rearrangements were above 56.7%, and segregating when the standard deviation between donors exceeded 5%. A statistical classification framework was built to diagnose cytomegalovirus status from the catalog of TCR beta chain sequences. In a later analysis, TCR nucleotide sequences were compared against IMGT/GENE-DB human TR gene sequences so that V and J genes could be assigned. The TCRdist pipeline was used in a later analysis to assign CDR3 sequences and most-parsimonious VDJ recombination scenarios. In a later analysis, every TCR beta chain was defined by the combination of its CDR3 amino acid sequence and its V-gene family, and reads without a unique V-gene family were dropped. To address suspected cross-contamination and a sequencing artifact, a later analysis removed several hundred highly shared, low-generation-probability nucleotide sequences. A later analysis calculated a clonal expansion index for each public chain from normalized within-repertoire ranks of inferred template counts. In a later analysis, generation probabilities were computed with a VDJ recombination model fitted to out-of-frame rearrangements, and the resulting probabilities were checked against IGoR. Hypergeometric tests were used in a later analysis to score TCR-TCR, TCR-HLA and TCR-CMV co-occurrence, with a repertoire-size bias correction applied to the TCR pairs. To estimate false discovery rates, a later analysis permuted the HLA or CMV assignments 20 times. A later analysis grouped co-occurring TCRs with DBSCAN, adding TCRdist sequence similarity when clustering within HLA-allele-positive subsets. Repertoires with fewer than 30,000 or more than 120,000 public chains were left out of co-occurrence clustering, as were five repertoires with anomalous nucleotide sharing. Sourced from immuneACCESS, this table was stored by TCRdb with only in-frame sequences that have V and J called. A share of the clones is absent; for the studies checked, an unresolved V gene accounts for under half, and the remainder has no known explanation. V and J calls and clone size are given by that table; D and trimming were obtained from the DNA. The sample table shows 150,000 to 200,000 clones, and 65% to 90% are seen once. 1.5% to 2% of the sample lies in the top ten.

The data are from a study of cytomegalovirus exposure and HLA in healthy donors (TCRdb year 2017). For the study in its entirety: According to an earlier analysis of 587 of the donors, about 179 million T cells yielded 90 million to 130 million unique TCR beta sequences and 276 Gb of sequence data. All discovery cohort repertoires had been generated using a single sequencing platform. A separate validation cohort of roughly 110 different subjects was used in addition to the approximately 610-subject first cohort. Typing coverage varied by locus: about 620-630 donors for A, B, C, DRB1 and DQB1; roughly 560 for DQA1; around 610 for DPA1; 450 to 480 for DPB1. A later analysis re-analyzed previously published TCR beta repertoires from 600 to 850 donors and added high-resolution HLA genotyping to study TCR occurrence patterns. The T cell repertoires of around 730 subjects were profiled by immunosequencing and related to cytomegalovirus serostatus. The study aimed to test whether cataloging public T cell receptors could reveal signatures of past pathogen exposure. Donor age, sex, ethnicity and CMV serostatus were compiled alongside the repertoire data. On average, roughly 200,000 unique TCR beta nucleotide sequences were sequenced per donor among a few hundred genotyped donors of the cohort, with approximately 18% of those sequences being non-productive. In the later analysis, no new phenotypic data were used to find candidate immune exposures; instead, reliance was placed on TCR beta sequences and their occurrence across donors. To predict cytomegalovirus infection status, the study brought together high-throughput TCR immunosequencing, statistical association of individual TCRs with disease status, and machine learning. Of the roughly 410 genotyped donors, 70% to 90% were placed in the genetic ancestry cluster associated with self-reported Caucasian donors. Genome-wide SNP genotypes for about 65% of the 666 donors were used in a later genetic analysis, which treated that subset as a discovery cohort. HLA typing covered class I and class II loci at four-digit resolution. About five DR-DQ haplotypes were treated as single units for association and clustering because of strong linkage in the cohort. An earlier analysis of approximately 580 of the donors used high-throughput TCR beta sequencing to judge whether each TCR beta V gene segment behaved as functional or pseudogenic. About 320 gigabases of sequencing data and approximately 93 million unique TCR sequences were included in an early release covering roughly 600 HLA-typed donors. Study-wide findings and limitations: V-gene and J-gene trimming of TCR beta chains was associated with a missense DCLRE1C variant in a later genetic analysis, and the association was replicated in an independent cohort. Strong co-occurrence of HLA alleles, especially DR and DQ, made assigning TCR associations to individual alleles difficult. In an earlier analysis of some 640 of the donors, most TCR beta V segments were observed in productive rearrangements about 87% or about 30% of the time, broadly matching IMGT annotations. The only immune exposure information available for the cohort was CMV serostatus. A later analysis found that HLA-associated TCR beta chains were more clonally expanded and had lower generation probabilities than equally common non-associated chains. The cohort was sequenced for TCR beta chains only, and without alpha or paired-chain data the features that could be detected were limited. The authors suggested that the approach could potentially be generalized to other disease states and immunological phenotypes. According to a later analysis, most CMV-associated TCR beta chains appeared to be HLA-restricted, and the HLA associations seemed to be driven largely by CMV exposure. According to a later analysis, parvovirus B19, influenza, CMV and Epstein-Barr virus appeared linked to several top co-occurrence clusters. Cytomegalovirus status was reported to be diagnosed by the classifier with high specificity and sensitivity in both the original and validation cohorts. A few of the identified cytomegalovirus-associated TCR beta chains were confirmed in vitro to be specific for cytomegalovirus antigens. Because the 87-base-pair reads could not distinguish some IMGT-functional V segments, including TRBV6-2 and TRBV6-3, those segments were excluded. In a later analysis, the rate of TCR association differed among HLA loci, with DRB1 alleles having the most associated TCRs and HLA-C alleles having the fewest. A total of 164 TCR beta chains were listed by the study as associated with cytomegalovirus. Because some donors lacked HLA typing at each locus, the association tests relied only on the typed subset. Across donors, most TCR sequences were observed very rarely, whereas some public TCRs were present in many individuals. The presence/absence analyses assumed that sequencing depth was roughly uniform across donors, and that assumption may not be true. A later analysis associated about 17,000 TCR beta sequences with specific HLA alleles at a false discovery rate of 0.05. Because counts were too low, roughly 18 rarely observed V segments, including chromosome 9 orphons, were left out of the earlier analysis of approximately 580 of the donors. Correlated functional status among segregating V segments might be attributable to linkage disequilibrium, but an unknown experimental factor could not be ruled out. A further reported finding was that TCR beta sequences accurately predicted the HLA-A and HLA-B alleles for most subjects in the first cohort. The sequencing pipeline was judged likely to have produced a cluster of highly shared sequence variants as a technical artifact. In a later genetic analysis, fewer N-insertions in productive TCRs were reported among donors in an Asian-associated ancestry cluster than the roughly 700-donor mean.

The cohort was made up of 650 to 700 healthy bone marrow donors. At the time of sampling, all cohort members were nominally healthy, though unrecorded immune exposures were likely present. The donor was CMV seronegative and belonged to the group of more than 300 seronegative cohort members. A peripheral blood sample was provided by each donor, and peripheral blood mononuclear cells were used for TCR beta sequencing. Genomic DNA was extracted from the blood cell samples with the Qiagen DNeasy Blood Extraction Kit. According to the germline V gene (reference sequence), CDR1 reads SEHNR and CDR2 reads FQNEAQ. Counted from cysteine to phenylalanine, this CDR3 has 12 amino acids. Of all the DNA, just the CDR3 is kept, 36 bases in frame from base 1.

Recombination connected TRBV7-9 to TRBJ2-7; TRBD1 agrees with 7 junctional bases. The receptor's source is a woman younger than 35 in good health and CMV-seronegative. Sequencing used PBMCs. CDR3 loop: CASSLAGGEQYF. In nucleotide form, the sequence is TGTGCCAGCAGCCTAGCAGGGGGCGAGCAGTACTTC.